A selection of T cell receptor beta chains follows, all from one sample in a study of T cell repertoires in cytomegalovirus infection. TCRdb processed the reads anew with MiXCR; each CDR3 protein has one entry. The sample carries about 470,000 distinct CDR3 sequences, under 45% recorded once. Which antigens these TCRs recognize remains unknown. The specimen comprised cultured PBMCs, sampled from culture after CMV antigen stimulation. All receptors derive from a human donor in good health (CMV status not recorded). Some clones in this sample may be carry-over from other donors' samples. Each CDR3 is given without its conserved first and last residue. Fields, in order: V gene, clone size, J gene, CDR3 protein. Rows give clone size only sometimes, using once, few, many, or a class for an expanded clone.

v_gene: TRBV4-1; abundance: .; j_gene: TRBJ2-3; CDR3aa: ASSQVISGGTDTQY
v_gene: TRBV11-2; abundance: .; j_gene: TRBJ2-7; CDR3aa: ASRYTGGTYEQY
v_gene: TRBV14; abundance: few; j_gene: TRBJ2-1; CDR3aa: ASSYRQGLLAAEQF
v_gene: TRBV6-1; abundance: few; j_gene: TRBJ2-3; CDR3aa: ASSEGGSTDTQY
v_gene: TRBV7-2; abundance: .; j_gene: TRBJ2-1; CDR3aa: ASSLEAGYNEQF
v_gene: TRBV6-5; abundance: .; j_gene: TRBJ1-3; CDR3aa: ASSRDRGLNTIY
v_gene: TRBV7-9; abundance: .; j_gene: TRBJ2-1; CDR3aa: ASSLEGLAGGPRYNEQF
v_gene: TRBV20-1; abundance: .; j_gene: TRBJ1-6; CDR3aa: SASVGVNSPLH
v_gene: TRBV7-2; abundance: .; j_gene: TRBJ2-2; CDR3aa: ASSLQAVRTGELF
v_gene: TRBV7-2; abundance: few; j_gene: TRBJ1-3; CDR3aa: ASSPGTGVHTIY
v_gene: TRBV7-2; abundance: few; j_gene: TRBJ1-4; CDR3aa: ASSPGTANEKLF
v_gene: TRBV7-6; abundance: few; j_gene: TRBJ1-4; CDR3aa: ASSLSYRSNEKLF
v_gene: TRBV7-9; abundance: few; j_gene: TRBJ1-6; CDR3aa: ASSPSEDSPLH
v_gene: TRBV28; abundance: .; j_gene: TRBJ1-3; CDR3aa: ASSYPGSGRNTIY
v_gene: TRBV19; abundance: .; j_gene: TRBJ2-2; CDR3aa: ASSIPLGASTGELF
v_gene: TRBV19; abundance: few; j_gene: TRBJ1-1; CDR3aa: ASSIIWGRAEAF
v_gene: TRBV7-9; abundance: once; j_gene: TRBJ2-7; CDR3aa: ASSLSGTSPYEQY
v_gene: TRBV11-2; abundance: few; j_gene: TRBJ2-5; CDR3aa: ASSRTSKETQY
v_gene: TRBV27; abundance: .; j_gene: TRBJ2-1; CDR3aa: ASRRRREFSNEQF
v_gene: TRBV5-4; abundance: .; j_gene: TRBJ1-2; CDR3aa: ASSFSTYGYT
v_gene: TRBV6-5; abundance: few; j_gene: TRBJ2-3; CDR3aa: ASREVAGGQDTQY
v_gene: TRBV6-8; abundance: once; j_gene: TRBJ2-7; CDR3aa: ASSYSKGVYEQY
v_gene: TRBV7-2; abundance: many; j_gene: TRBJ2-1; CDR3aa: ASSLAGLAGYNEQF
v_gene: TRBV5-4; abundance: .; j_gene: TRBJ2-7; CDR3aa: ASSLGDTEQY
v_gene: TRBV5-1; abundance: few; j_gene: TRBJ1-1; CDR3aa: ASSLAGGSSEAF
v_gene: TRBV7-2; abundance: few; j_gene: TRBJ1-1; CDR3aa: ASSLGGSGFNTEAF
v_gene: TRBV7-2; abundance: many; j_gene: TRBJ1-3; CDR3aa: ASSLGPSGNTIY
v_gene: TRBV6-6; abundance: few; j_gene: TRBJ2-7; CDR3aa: ASSYGAGAAYEQY
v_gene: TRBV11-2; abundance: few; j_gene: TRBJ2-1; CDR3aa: ASSLGVPEQF
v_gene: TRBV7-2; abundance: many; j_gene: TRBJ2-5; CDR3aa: ASSLVIQETQY
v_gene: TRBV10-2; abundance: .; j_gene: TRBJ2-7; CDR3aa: ASSDPTRSYEQY
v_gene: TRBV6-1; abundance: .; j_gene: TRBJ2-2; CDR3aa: AITRGGAGTGELF
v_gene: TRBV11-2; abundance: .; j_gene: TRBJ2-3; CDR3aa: ASSLPYYRGGDTQY
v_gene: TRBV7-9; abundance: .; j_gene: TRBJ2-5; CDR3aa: ASSSYGQEKQETQY
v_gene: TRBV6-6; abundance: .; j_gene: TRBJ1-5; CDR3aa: ASTHGQNQPQH